The 25 T cell receptor beta chains listed next were all sequenced from one sample in a study of T cell responses to AZD1222 COVID-19 vaccine. Assay: immunoSEQ multiplex PCR; the TCRdb copy retains only in-frame clones and omits some. The sample holds 190,000 or so clones, approximately 91% seen once. This specimen was peripheral blood, taken 28 days after the second AZD1222 dose. Receptors were obtained from an adult who received the AZD1222 COVID-19 vaccine.

The chain links TRBV18 to TRBJ1-1; no firm D call. Germline assignment: CDR1 KGHSH and CDR2 LQKENI. The CDR3 length is 12 residues. The ends were cut back, 5 bases at V and 7 bases at J, with 11 bases in the middle. The CDR3 DNA follows: TGTGCCAGCTCAGGATCCGGGAGTGAAGCTTTCTTT. Encoded protein: CASSGSGSEAFF.

The gene calls are TRBV30 and TRBJ1-1; 8 bases are a match to TRBD1. The germline V gene has CDR1 GTSNPN and CDR2 SVGIG (reference sequence). The V segment lost 7 bases and the J segment 5 bases; nucleotides outside the gene matches: 9. The CDR3 is 13 amino acids. This CDR3 is CASRQGRGTEAFF. The DNA of the CDR3 is TGTGCCTCGCGACAGGGGAGGGGGACTGAAGCTTTCTTT.

This sequence joins TRBV18 and TRBJ2-1, with unresolved D. Trimming removed 3 bases at V and 5 bases at J, with 5 bases between. This CDR3 has 12 amino acids. Germline loops: CDR1 KGHSH, CDR2 LQKENI. CDR3 sequence: CASSPQDNEQFF. CDR3 nucleotide sequence: TGTGCCAGCTCACCTCAGGACAATGAGCAGTTCTTC.

The chain uses TRBV12-3 or TRBV12-4 and TRBJ1-2; a weak D match, TRBD1 (5 bases). Trimming stripped 6 bases from V and 8 bases from J, with 16 bases between. The CDR3 is 13 residues long. CDR3 coding DNA: TGTGCCAGCAGCAGCCTCAGGGTTGGGGGCTACACCTTC. Protein: CASSSLRVGGYTF.

The chain carries TRBV9 and TRBJ2-7; maybe TRBD1 (5 bases). The CDR3 contains 14 residues. Germline values: CDR1 SGDLS, CDR2 YYNGEE. Trimming shortened V by 2 bases and J by 2 bases, and 11 bases separated the two germline ends. This CDR3 is CASSVRQNTYEQYF. CDR3 bases: TGTGCCAGCAGCGTCAGACAGAACACCTACGAGCAGTACTTC.

The J gene is TRBJ1-3, the V gene TRBV6-5; D is possibly TRBD1 (5 bases). CDR1 and CDR2 (germline): MNHEY, SVGAGI. V shed 2 bases and J shed 2 bases, with 13 bases lying between them. The CDR3 spans 16 residues. CDR3: CASSYGSGGTGNTIYF. For the CDR3, the DNA is TGTGCCAGCAGTTACGGCTCGGGGGGGACTGGAAACACCATATATTTT.

The CDR3 protein is CASSGQGIRYEQYF. The CDR3 DNA reads as TGTGCCAGCAGCGGACAGGGAATACGTTACGAGCAGTACTTC. V gene TRBV11-3 combines with J gene TRBJ2-7; 8 nucleotides align to TRBD1. Germline-derived CDR1 and CDR2 are SGHNT and YENEEA. V was clipped by 5 bases and J by 4 bases; unmatched bases: 7. The CDR3 has 14 residues. The entire variable domain, with the rest obtained from reference TRBV11-3 and TRBJ2-7, is as follows: EAGVVQSPRYKIIEKKQPVAFWCNPISGHNTLYWYLQNLGQGPELLIRYENEEAVDDSQLPKDRFSAERLKGVDSTLKIQPAELGDSAVYLCASSGQGIRYEQYFGPGTRLTVT.

A word on this clone: At one end the junction does not follow the germline gene, possibly because of a read error. This sequence joins TRBV18 and TRBJ2-2; D is possibly TRBD1 or TRBD2 (5 bases each). This CDR3 spans 15 amino acids. Germline CDR1 and CDR2: KGHSH and LQKENI. CDR3 nucleotides: TGTGCCAGCTCACCACGCGAGGGGAACATCGGGGAGCTGTTTTTT. Amino acids: CASSPREGNIGELFF.

The V and J genes are TRBV6-5 and TRBJ1-4; 9 nucleotides match TRBD1. The CDR3 has 15 residues. CDR1 and CDR2 (germline): MNHEY, SVGAGI. The ends lost 8 bases at V and 5 bases at J; junction bases unmatched: 9. CDR3 bases: TGTGCCAGCTCCACGGCCGGGACAGGGAATGAAAAACTGTTTTTT. The encoded protein is CASSTAGTGNEKLFF.

V usage is TRBV6-6 and J usage is TRBJ1-5, with D unclear. This CDR3 contains 15 residues. CDR1 MNHNY and CDR2 SVGAGI come from the germline V gene (reference sequence). V lost 8 bases and J 3 bases, leaving 17 bases between the germline ends. CDR3 coding DNA: TGTGCCAGCCGCCCGGGCAGGCACCACAATCAGCCCCAGCATTTT. Its protein product is CASRPGRHHNQPQHF.

J is TRBJ1-3 and V is TRBV27; D is unresolved. CDR3 length equals 17 residues. Germline loops: CDR1 MNHEY, CDR2 SMNVEV (reference sequence). Trimming left V 6 bases short and J 4 bases short, with 22 bases between. The CDR3 coding sequence is TGTGCCAGCAGCTCCCCGGGTCGGAAGACTGAGGGAAACACCATATATTTT. This translates into CASSSPGRKTEGNTIYF.

The chain couples TRBV24-1 to TRBJ2-2; TRBD1 matches at 8 bases. CDR3 size: 14 residues. V dropped 7 bases and J dropped 1; count of bases not matched to a gene: 1. CDR1 is KGHDR, CDR2 SFDVKD, per germline. The CDR3 sequence is CATSGQGNTGELFF. The CDR3 DNA sequence: TGTGCCACCAGCGGACAGGGGAACACCGGGGAGCTGTTTTTT.

This clone has more than one count but fewer than ten. The V gene is TRBV28, the J gene TRBJ2-1, with a tentative D call TRBD1 (6 bases). The V gene's germline CDR1 is MDHEN and CDR2 SYDVKM. This CDR3 comprises 15 residues. Trimming took 7 bases from V and 5 from J, leaving 18 bases between them. This chain's CDR3 is CASNPYWDTNNEQFF. For the CDR3, the DNA is TGTGCCAGCAACCCCTACTGGGACACCAACAATGAGCAGTTCTTC.

This chain joins TRBV28 and TRBJ2-5; 11 bases are shared with TRBD2. The CDR3 totals 16 residues. Trimming at V came to 6 bases and at J to 1 base, leaving 7 bases not matched to a gene. Per germline, CDR1 MDHEN and CDR2 SYDVKM. This CDR3 reads CASRPTGTSGQETQYF. DNA of the CDR3: TGTGCCAGCAGACCTACCGGGACTAGCGGCCAAGAGACCCAGTACTTC.

The gene calls are TRBV11-2 and TRBJ2-5; D possibly corresponds to TRBD1 (5 bases). The germline V and J ends were trimmed by 5 bases and 5 bases, with 21 bases remaining between them. CDR1 is SGHAT, CDR2 FQNNGV, per germline. This CDR3 has 16 amino acids. The CDR3 is CASSPRRWGARETQYF. CDR3 bases: TGTGCCAGCAGCCCTCGCCGGTGGGGCGCGAGGGAGACCCAGTACTTC.

The V gene is TRBV19, the J gene TRBJ1-6; the D gene is possibly TRBD1 (6 bases). The ends were cut back, 9 bases at V and 0 bases at J, with 15 bases in the middle. Germline V lookup: CDR1 LNHDA, CDR2 SQIVND (reference sequence). The CDR3 length is 16 residues. The CDR3 region has the DNA TGTGCCAGCCAAGACCTAGGGGGCTCCTATAATTCACCCCTCCACTTT. Residues: CASQDLGGSYNSPLHF.

The chain employs TRBV19 and TRBJ2-7, with no clear D. Germline V gene sequence: CDR1 LNHDA, CDR2 SQIVND (reference sequence). Trimming pared 0 bases from V and 3 bases from J, leaving 6 bases between. The CDR3 is 13 amino acids. The CDR3 DNA reads as TGTGCCAGTAGTATAGAACGAGGCTACGAGCAGTACTTC. Amino acid sequence: CASSIERGYEQYF.

The chain couples TRBV3-1 (or the pseudogene TRBV3-2) to TRBJ1-2; TRBD1 matches 9 bases. The CDR3 is 18 amino acids. In germline, CDR1 is LGHDT, CDR2 YNNKEL (reference sequence). Trimming at V came to 0 bases and at J to 3 bases, leaving 11 bases not matched to a gene. CDR3 nucleotide sequence: TGTGCCAGCAGCCAAGATGGGACAGGGCTCAAAAAAGACTATGGCTACACCTTC. It codes for CASSQDGTGLKKDYGYTF.

Concerning this clone: The sample has other DNA sequences that encode this CDR3 too. The CDR3 protein is CASSLDRDYGYTF. CDR3 DNA sequence: TGTGCCAGCAGTTTGGACAGGGACTATGGCTACACCTTC. V gene TRBV28 combines with J gene TRBJ1-2, with TRBD1 matching over 8 bases. CDR1 is MDHEN, CDR2 SYDVKM, per germline. The V gene end was trimmed by 3 bases and the J gene end by 3 bases; junction bases not matched to a gene: 0. This CDR3 has 13 amino acids.

J is TRBJ2-5 and V is TRBV11-2, with D perhaps matching TRBD2 (6 bases). Per the germline V gene, CDR1 is SGHAT and CDR2 is FQNNGV. This CDR3 contains 16 residues. V was pared by 7 bases and J by 2 bases, with 20 bases between. The CDR3 loop reads CASTPHGTPIQETQYF. In DNA, the CDR3 is TGTGCCAGCACTCCCCACGGGACTCCCATTCAAGAGACCCAGTACTTC.

The rearrangement uses TRBV5-1 and TRBJ2-4, with D maybe TRBD2 (5 bases). V lost 0 bases and J 6 bases, leaving 7 bases between the germline ends. CDR3 length: 13 amino acids. The germline CDR1 and CDR2 sequences are SGHRS and YFSETQ. CDR3 loop: CASSLGRGNIQYF. The CDR3 DNA reads as TGCGCCAGCAGCTTGGGACGGGGAAACATTCAGTACTTC. Full variable domain (missing parts from reference TRBV5-1 and TRBJ2-4): KAGVTQTPRYLIKTRGQQVTLSCSPISGHRSVSWYQQTPGQGLQFLFEYFSETQRNKGNFPGRFSGRQFSNSRSEMNVSTLELGDSALYLCASSLGRGNIQYFGAGTRLSVL.

The rearrangement joins TRBV7-8 to TRBJ2-5, with TRBD2 identical over 8 bases. Looked up from germline, CDR1 is SGHVS and CDR2 is FQNEAQ. V shed 2 bases, J shed 4 bases, and the junction held 3 bases outside the gene matches. The CDR3 consists of 14 residues. CDR3 sequence reads: CASSLISGTETQYF. In DNA form, the CDR3 reads TGTGCCAGCAGCTTAATTAGCGGGACAGAGACCCAGTACTTC.

This CDR3 reads CATSDPFTSGGYNEQFF. The CDR3 nucleotides are TGTGCCACCAGTGACCCCTTCACTAGCGGGGGCTACAATGAGCAGTTCTTC. The rearrangement joins TRBV24-1 to TRBJ2-1, with 11 bases matching TRBD2. CDR1 is KGHDR and CDR2 is SFDVKD in the germline V gene. Trimming cost V 4 bases and J 3 bases; bases outside gene matches: 7. The CDR3 contains 17 residues.

The table lists this clone with a count of one. The genes are TRBV5-5 and TRBJ2-1; D might be TRBD2 (5 bases). The germline V gene has CDR1 SGHKS and CDR2 YYEKEE (reference sequence). The CDR3 has 15 amino acids. V was pared by 2 bases and J by 4 bases, with 13 bases between. The CDR3 is CASSLIGGPYNEQFF. CDR3 DNA: TGTGCCAGCAGCTTAATAGGCGGGCCATACAATGAGCAGTTCTTC.

The CDR3 region is CASSQDIGPSGNTIYF. The CDR3 DNA is TGTGCCAGCAGCCAAGATATAGGGCCTTCTGGAAACACCATATATTTT. The chain links TRBV4-2 to TRBJ1-3, with D unresolved. The V end lost 0 bases, the J end lost 1 base, and 10 bases lay between the germline ends. CDR3 length: 16 residues. Germline CDR1 LGHNA, CDR2 YNFKEQ.